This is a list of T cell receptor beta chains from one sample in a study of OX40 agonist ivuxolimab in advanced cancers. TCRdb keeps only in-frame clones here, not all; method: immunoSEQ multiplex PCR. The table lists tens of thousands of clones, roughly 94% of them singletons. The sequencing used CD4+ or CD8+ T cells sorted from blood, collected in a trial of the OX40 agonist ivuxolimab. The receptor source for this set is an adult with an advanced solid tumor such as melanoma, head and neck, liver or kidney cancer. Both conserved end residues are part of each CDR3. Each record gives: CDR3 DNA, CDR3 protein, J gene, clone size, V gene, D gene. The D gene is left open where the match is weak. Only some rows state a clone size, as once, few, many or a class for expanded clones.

DNA: TGTGCCAGCAGTTACGGGAATGAAGCTTTCTTT; CDR3: CASSYGNEAFF; J: TRBJ1-1; size: -; V: TRBV6-6; D: -
DNA: TGCGCCAGCAGAAAGTGGGGGGAAAGGAAGCGGAGCTCCTACAATGAGCAGTTCTTC; CDR3: CASRKWGERKRSSYNEQFF; J: TRBJ2-1; size: -; V: TRBV10-1; D: -
DNA: TGTGCCAGCAGCCTGAGCGGACAGCTCTATAATTCACCCCTCCACTTT; CDR3: CASSLSGQLYNSPLHF; J: TRBJ1-6; size: -; V: TRBV7-9; D: -
DNA: TGTGCCAGTAGTTCATTGGCTAATGAAAAACTGTTTTTT; CDR3: CASSSLANEKLFF; J: TRBJ1-4; size: -; V: TRBV19; D: -
DNA: TGTGCCAGCAGCCCCCCCGAACAGGGGGTTAGCGCTGAAGCTTTCTTT; CDR3: CASSPPEQGVSAEAFF; J: TRBJ1-1; size: -; V: TRBV7-8; D: TRBD1
DNA: TGCGCCAGCAGCCAAGCTTTGGTCGGCACTAGCGGGAGAGTAGAGACCCAGTACTTC; CDR3: CASSQALVGTSGRVETQYF; J: TRBJ2-5; size: -; V: TRBV4-3; D: TRBD2
DNA: TGTGCCAGCAGTTTAGGTTTCCTTGGGGATACGCAGTATTTT; CDR3: CASSLGFLGDTQYF; J: TRBJ2-3; size: -; V: TRBV28; D: -
DNA: TGTGCCAGCTCACCCTACCAAGCGGGAGCGGAGACAGATACGCAGTATTTT; CDR3: CASSPYQAGAETDTQYF; J: TRBJ2-3; size: -; V: TRBV18; D: TRBD2
DNA: TGCAGCGTTCCCGGGGAGTCCTATGGCTACACCTTC; CDR3: CSVPGESYGYTF; J: TRBJ1-2; size: -; V: TRBV29-1; D: -
DNA: TGTGCCAGCAGCCCCCGACTGAATGGGGGCACAGATACGCAGTATTTT; CDR3: CASSPRLNGGTDTQYF; J: TRBJ2-3; size: -; V: TRBV7-6; D: -
DNA: TGTGCCAGCAGCAGGAGCGGGAGCGTCTACGAGCAGTACTTC; CDR3: CASSRSGSVYEQYF; J: TRBJ2-7; size: once; V: TRBV11-1; D: TRBD2
DNA: TGTGCCGGAGAGACTGACTTCTCCTACGAGCAGTACTTC; CDR3: CAGETDFSYEQYF; J: TRBJ2-7; size: -; V: TRBV30; D: -
DNA: TGTGCCAGCAGTTACTATCGGACAGGGGACAATGAGCAGTTCTTC; CDR3: CASSYYRTGDNEQFF; J: TRBJ2-1; size: -; V: TRBV6-5; D: TRBD1
DNA: TGCAGCGTTGAGGCAGCGAACACCGGGGAGCTGTTTTTT; CDR3: CSVEAANTGELFF; J: TRBJ2-2; size: once; V: TRBV29-1; D: -
DNA: TGCGCCAGCAGCCGAGGGGCAGAAGTTGGGAATGAGCAGTTCTTC; CDR3: CASSRGAEVGNEQFF; J: TRBJ2-1; size: -; V: TRBV4-3; D: -
DNA: TGTGCCAGCAGTCTAATGATTGGCGGGACAGGGGGTGGCTACACCTTC; CDR3: CASSLMIGGTGGGYTF; J: TRBJ1-2; size: once; V: TRBV28; D: TRBD1
DNA: TGTGCCAGCAGCTTAATTGCTGGGAACACTGAAGCTTTCTTT; CDR3: CASSLIAGNTEAFF; J: TRBJ1-1; size: -; V: TRBV7-3; D: -
DNA: TGCGCCAGCAGCTCGGGGACGGACCCTCGAGGCGAGCAGTACTTC; CDR3: CASSSGTDPRGEQYF; J: TRBJ2-7; size: -; V: TRBV5-1; D: -
DNA: TGTGCCAGCAGCCCCGTTGGGAACAATGAGCAGTTCTTC; CDR3: CASSPVGNNEQFF; J: TRBJ2-1; size: -; V: TRBV27; D: -
DNA: TGTGCCAGCAGTCTCTCTGGGGCCAACGTCCTGACTTTC; CDR3: CASSLSGANVLTF; J: TRBJ2-6; size: -; V: TRBV6-5; D: -
DNA: TGTGCCAGCAGTGAGGGTAGAACAGGCCAAGAGACCCAGTACTTC; CDR3: CASSEGRTGQETQYF; J: TRBJ2-5; size: -; V: TRBV2; D: -
DNA: TGCAGCGGCGGGACGGGCTCTGATGGCTACACCTTC; CDR3: CSGGTGSDGYTF; J: TRBJ1-2; size: once; V: TRBV29-1; D: -
DNA: TGTGCCAGCAGCCATGAGGACAGCCAAGAGACCCAGTACTTC; CDR3: CASSHEDSQETQYF; J: TRBJ2-5; size: -; V: TRBV4-2; D: -
DNA: TGTGCAGCAGGCGGAGGGCGGGAACTTTACAATGAGCAGTTCTTC; CDR3: CAAGGGRELYNEQFF; J: TRBJ2-1; size: once; V: TRBV6-1; D: -
DNA: TGTGCCAGCAGCCTTAGTCCCGGGACTTCGAGCAATCAGCCCCAGCATTTT; CDR3: CASSLSPGTSSNQPQHF; J: TRBJ1-5; size: -; V: TRBV7-9; D: -
DNA: TGTGCCAGCAGCTTAGGGGGCCCCACAGGCCTGGAGGGGCCCCAGCATTTT; CDR3: CASSLGGPTGLEGPQHF; J: TRBJ1-5; size: once; V: TRBV7-9; D: -
DNA: TGTGCCAGCAGCGTAGAGGGGGACAGTAATTCACCCCTCCACTTT; CDR3: CASSVEGDSNSPLHF; J: TRBJ1-6; size: -; V: TRBV9; D: TRBD1
DNA: TGTGCCAGCAGTACCGCGACAGACCCTGAAGCTTTCTTT; CDR3: CASSTATDPEAFF; J: TRBJ1-1; size: -; V: TRBV6-5; D: -
DNA: TGTGCCAGTAGTTCAGGGAGTTTGGCCGATGGCTACACCTTC; CDR3: CASSSGSLADGYTF; J: TRBJ1-2; size: -; V: TRBV19; D: -
DNA: TGTGCCATCAGTGATGCAGGTCTCCGCTACGAGCAGTACTTC; CDR3: CAISDAGLRYEQYF; J: TRBJ2-7; size: -; V: TRBV10-3; D: -
DNA: TGTGCCAGCAGCCTACACAGTGGCCCCAAAAACATTCAGTACTTC; CDR3: CASSLHSGPKNIQYF; J: TRBJ2-4; size: few; V: TRBV7-9; D: -
DNA: TGCGCCAGCAGCCCTACGAGCGGGAGGCAGTTCTTC; CDR3: CASSPTSGRQFF; J: TRBJ2-1; size: -; V: TRBV4-3; D: TRBD2
DNA: TGTGCCAGCAGTTCCCCCGGGACAGGGACCGGGGAGCTGTTTTTT; CDR3: CASSSPGTGTGELFF; J: TRBJ2-2; size: -; V: TRBV28; D: TRBD1
DNA: TGTGCCAGCAGCTTAGTGCCGAAGCAGGACCTTCCGCGGGAGACCCAGTACTTC; CDR3: CASSLVPKQDLPRETQYF; J: TRBJ2-5; size: -; V: TRBV7-9; D: -
DNA: TGTGCCAGCAGCGTGGGCGCCAGCGCCACCGGGGAGCTGTTTTTT; CDR3: CASSVGASATGELFF; J: TRBJ2-2; size: -; V: TRBV9; D: -
DNA: TGTGCCAGTAGTTGGGGGGTTGGCAATGAGCAGTTCTTC; CDR3: CASSWGVGNEQFF; J: TRBJ2-1; size: -; V: TRBV19; D: -
DNA: TGTGCCTGGGACCCTGGAAACACCATATATTTT; CDR3: CAWDPGNTIYF; J: TRBJ1-3; size: -; V: TRBV30; D: -
DNA: TGCGCCAGCAGTCAGGGAGGGACTGAAGCTTTCTTT; CDR3: CASSQGGTEAFF; J: TRBJ1-1; size: -; V: TRBV23-1; D: -
DNA: TGTGCCAGCAGCCCCGAGGGGCACTCCGAGACCCAGTACTTC; CDR3: CASSPEGHSETQYF; J: TRBJ2-5; size: -; V: TRBV9; D: -